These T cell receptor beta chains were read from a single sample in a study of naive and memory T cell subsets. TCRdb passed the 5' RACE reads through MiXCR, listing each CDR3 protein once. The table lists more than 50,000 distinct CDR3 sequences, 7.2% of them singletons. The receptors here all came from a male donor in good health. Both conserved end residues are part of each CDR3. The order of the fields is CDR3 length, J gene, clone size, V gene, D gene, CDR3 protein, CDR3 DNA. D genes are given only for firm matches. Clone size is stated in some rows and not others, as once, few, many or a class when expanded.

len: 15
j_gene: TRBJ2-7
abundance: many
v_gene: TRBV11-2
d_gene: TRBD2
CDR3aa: CASSLDYREGREQYF
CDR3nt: TGTGCCAGCAGCTTAGATTACCGGGAGGGCCGGGAGCAGTACTTC

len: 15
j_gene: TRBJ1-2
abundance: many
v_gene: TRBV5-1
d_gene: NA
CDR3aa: CASSLDGRSNYGYTF
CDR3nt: TGCGCCAGCAGCTTGGACGGACGATCTAACTATGGCTACACCTTC

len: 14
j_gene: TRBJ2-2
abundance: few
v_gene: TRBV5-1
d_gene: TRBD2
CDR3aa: CASKASGSPGELFF
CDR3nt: TGCGCCAGCAAGGCTAGCGGGAGCCCCGGGGAGCTGTTTTTT

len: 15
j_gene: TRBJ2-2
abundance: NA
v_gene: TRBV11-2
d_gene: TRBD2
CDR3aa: CASSFSGRLIGELFF
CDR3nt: TGTGCCAGCAGCTTTAGCGGGAGACTTATTGGGGAGCTGTTTTTT

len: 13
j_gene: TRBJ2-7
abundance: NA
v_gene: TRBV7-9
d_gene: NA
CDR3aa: CASSLVGGHEQYF
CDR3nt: TGTGCCAGCAGCTTAGTAGGGGGTCACGAGCAGTACTTC

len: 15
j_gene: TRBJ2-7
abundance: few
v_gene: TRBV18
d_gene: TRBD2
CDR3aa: CASSPYGGAQYEQYF
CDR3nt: TGTGCCAGCTCACCCTACGGGGGGGCTCAGTACGAGCAGTACTTC

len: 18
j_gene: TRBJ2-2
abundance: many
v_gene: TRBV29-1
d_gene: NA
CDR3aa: CSVAQKSGRATNTGELFF
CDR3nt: TGCAGCGTTGCCCAGAAGTCGGGCAGGGCTACGAACACCGGGGAGCTGTTTTTT

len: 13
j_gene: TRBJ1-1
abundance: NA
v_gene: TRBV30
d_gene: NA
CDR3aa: CAWSVRGNTEAFF
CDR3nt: TGTGCCTGGAGCGTAAGGGGGAACACTGAAGCTTTCTTT

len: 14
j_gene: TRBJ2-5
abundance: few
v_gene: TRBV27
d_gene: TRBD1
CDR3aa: CASSNDRGQETQYF
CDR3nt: TGTGCCAGCAGTAATGACAGGGGACAAGAGACCCAGTACTTC

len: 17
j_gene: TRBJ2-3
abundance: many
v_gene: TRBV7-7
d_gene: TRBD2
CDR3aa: CASSLRAGLAGVETQYF
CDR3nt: TGTGCCAGCAGCTTAAGGGCTGGACTAGCGGGGGTTGAAACGCAGTATTTT

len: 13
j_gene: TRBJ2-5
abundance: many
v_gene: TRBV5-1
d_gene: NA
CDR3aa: CASSLFDRETQYF
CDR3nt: TGCGCCAGCAGCTTGTTTGATAGAGAGACCCAGTACTTC

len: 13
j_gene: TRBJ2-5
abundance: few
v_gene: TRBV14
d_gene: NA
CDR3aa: CASSQNRGETQYF
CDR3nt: TGTGCCAGCAGCCAAAATCGTGGAGAGACCCAGTACTTC

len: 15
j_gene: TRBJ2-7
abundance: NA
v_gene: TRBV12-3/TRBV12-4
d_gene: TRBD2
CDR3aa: CASRSRGGSSPEQYF
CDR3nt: TGTGCCAGCAGATCCCGCGGCGGGAGCTCCCCCGAGCAGTACTTC

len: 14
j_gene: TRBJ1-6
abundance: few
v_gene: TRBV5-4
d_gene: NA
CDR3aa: CASSLMGTNSPLHF
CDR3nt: TGTGCCAGCAGCTTGATGGGAACTAATTCACCCCTCCACTTT

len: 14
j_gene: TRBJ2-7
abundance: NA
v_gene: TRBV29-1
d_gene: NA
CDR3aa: CSVVQAGEVYEQYF
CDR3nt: TGCAGCGTTGTTCAGGCAGGGGAAGTCTACGAGCAGTACTTC

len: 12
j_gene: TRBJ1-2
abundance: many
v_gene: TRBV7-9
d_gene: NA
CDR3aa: CASSQENYGYTF
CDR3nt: TGTGCCAGCAGCCAAGAGAACTATGGCTACACCTTC

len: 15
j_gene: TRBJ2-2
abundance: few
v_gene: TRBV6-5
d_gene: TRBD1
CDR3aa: CASRPGQANTGELFF
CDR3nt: TGTGCCAGCAGGCCGGGACAGGCGAACACCGGGGAGCTGTTTTTT

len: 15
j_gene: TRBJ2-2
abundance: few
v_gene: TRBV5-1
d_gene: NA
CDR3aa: CASSPRGENTGELFF
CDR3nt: TGCGCCAGCAGCCCCCGCGGGGAGAACACCGGGGAGCTGTTTTTT

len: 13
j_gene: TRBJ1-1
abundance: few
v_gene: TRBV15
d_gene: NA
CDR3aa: CATSRTVNTEAFF
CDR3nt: TGTGCCACCAGCAGGACAGTGAACACTGAAGCTTTCTTT

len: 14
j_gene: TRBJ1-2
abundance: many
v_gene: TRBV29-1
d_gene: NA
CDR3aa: CSVEAWTENYGYTF
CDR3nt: TGCAGCGTTGAAGCCTGGACAGAGAACTATGGCTACACCTTC

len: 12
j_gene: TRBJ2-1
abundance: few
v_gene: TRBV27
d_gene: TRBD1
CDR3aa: CASSLGTAKQFF
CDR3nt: TGTGCCAGCAGTCTCGGGACAGCAAAGCAGTTCTTC

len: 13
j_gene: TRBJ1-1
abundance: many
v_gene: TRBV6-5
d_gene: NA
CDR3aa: CASSYSENTEAFF
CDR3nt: TGTGCCAGCAGTTACTCGGAGAACACTGAAGCTTTCTTT

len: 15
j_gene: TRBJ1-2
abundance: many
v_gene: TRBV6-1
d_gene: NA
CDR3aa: CASSEAGGFFVGYTF
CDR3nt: TGTGCCAGCAGTGAAGCCGGAGGGTTTTTCGTTGGCTACACCTTC

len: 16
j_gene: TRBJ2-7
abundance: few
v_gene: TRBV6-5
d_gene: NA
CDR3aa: CASSYSSGIAFYEQYF
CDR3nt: TGTGCCAGCAGTTACTCTTCAGGCATAGCGTTCTACGAGCAGTACTTC

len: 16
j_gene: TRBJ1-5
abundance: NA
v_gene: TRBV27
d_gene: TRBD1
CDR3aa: CASSISRYGQDQPQHF
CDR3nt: TGTGCCAGCAGTATCTCACGATATGGACAGGATCAGCCCCAGCATTTT

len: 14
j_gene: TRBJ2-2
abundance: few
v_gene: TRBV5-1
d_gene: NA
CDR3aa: CASSRESNTGELFF
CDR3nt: TGCGCCAGCAGCCGGGAGTCGAACACCGGGGAGCTGTTTTTT

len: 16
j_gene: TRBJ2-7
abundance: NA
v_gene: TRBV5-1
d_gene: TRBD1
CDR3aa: CASSFEGTGGPYEQYF
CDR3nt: TGCGCCAGCAGCTTTGAGGGGACAGGGGGTCCCTACGAGCAGTACTTC

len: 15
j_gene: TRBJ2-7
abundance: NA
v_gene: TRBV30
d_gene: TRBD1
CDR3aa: CAWSRGTAESDEQYF
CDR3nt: TGTGCCTGGAGCCGAGGGACAGCCGAGTCGGATGAGCAGTACTTC

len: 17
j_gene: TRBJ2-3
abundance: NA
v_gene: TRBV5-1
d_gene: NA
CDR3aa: CASSFGTFRERADTQYF
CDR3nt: TGCGCCAGCAGCTTCGGTACCTTTCGGGAGAGGGCAGATACGCAGTATTTT

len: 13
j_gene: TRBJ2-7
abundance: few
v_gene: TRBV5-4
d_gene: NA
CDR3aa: CASSLNRAYEQYF
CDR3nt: TGTGCCAGCAGCTTGAACAGAGCCTACGAGCAGTACTTC

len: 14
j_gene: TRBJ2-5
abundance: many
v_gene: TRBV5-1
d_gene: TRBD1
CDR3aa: CASSSGTGEETQYF
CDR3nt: TGCGCCAGCAGCTCCGGGACAGGGGAAGAGACCCAGTACTTC

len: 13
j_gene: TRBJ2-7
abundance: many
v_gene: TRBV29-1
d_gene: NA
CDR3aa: CSVEDGTSYEQYF
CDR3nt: TGCAGCGTTGAGGACGGTACCTCCTACGAGCAGTACTTC

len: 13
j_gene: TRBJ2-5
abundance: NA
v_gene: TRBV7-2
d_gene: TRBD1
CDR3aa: CASSWATGETQYF
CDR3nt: TGTGCCAGCAGCTGGGCGACAGGGGAGACCCAGTACTTC

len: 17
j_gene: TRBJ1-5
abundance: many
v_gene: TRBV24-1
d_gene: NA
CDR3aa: CATSRRDGGRVNQPQHF
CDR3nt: TGTGCCACCTCTCGTCGGGATGGGGGGCGCGTGAATCAGCCCCAGCATTTT

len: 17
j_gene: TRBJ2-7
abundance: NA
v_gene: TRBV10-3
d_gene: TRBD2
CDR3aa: CAISDPAGRGSGDEQYF
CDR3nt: TGTGCCATCAGTGACCCTGCTGGGCGCGGGAGCGGGGACGAGCAGTACTTC

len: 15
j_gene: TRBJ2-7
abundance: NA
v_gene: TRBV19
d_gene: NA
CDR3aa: CASSIVGGSAYEQYF
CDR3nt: TGTGCCAGTAGTATAGTAGGGGGGTCGGCCTACGAGCAGTACTTC

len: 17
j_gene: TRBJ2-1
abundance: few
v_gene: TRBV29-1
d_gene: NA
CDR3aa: CSVDYVGLSFSYNEQFF
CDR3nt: TGCAGCGTTGACTACGTCGGGCTTAGCTTCTCCTACAATGAGCAGTTCTTC